Listed below are T cell receptor beta chains from one sample, sequenced in a study of persistence of HIV-infected CD4 T cells. Profiling relied on immunoSEQ multiplex PCR, and the TCRdb table lists in-frame clones only, not all of them. Counted here are 30,000 to 35,000 clones, approximately 80% occurring once; the ten biggest clones make up around 0.94%. For these receptors, no antigen is known. The sequencing here drew on CD4+ T cells sorted from PBMCs after approximately 19-hour stimulation, taken from a patient who received antiretroviral therapy. These receptors originate from an adult man with HIV who was CMV-seropositive. Both conserved end residues are part of each CDR3. The D gene is left open where the match is weak. Size values are once, few and many counts, or a class for expanded clones, and some rows have none.

clone_size: .; d_call: .; j_call: TRBJ1-2; v_call: TRBV6-5; cdr3_length: 16; cdr3_aa: CASSYSSRQDGKGYTF; cdr3_nt: TGTGCCAGCAGTTACTCTTCTAGACAGGACGGAAAAGGCTACACCTTC
clone_size: .; d_call: TRBD1; j_call: TRBJ1-1; v_call: TRBV7-3; cdr3_length: 17; cdr3_aa: CASSLWGRTGENTEAFF; cdr3_nt: TGTGCCAGCAGCTTGTGGGGCCGGACAGGGGAGAACACTGAAGCTTTCTTT
clone_size: .; d_call: .; j_call: TRBJ2-7; v_call: TRBV4-2; cdr3_length: 13; cdr3_aa: CASSQTRGYEQYF; cdr3_nt: TGTGCCAGCAGCCAGACCCGGGGTTACGAGCAGTACTTC
clone_size: .; d_call: TRBD1; j_call: TRBJ2-1; v_call: TRBV6-1; cdr3_length: 15; cdr3_aa: CASSETGGSYNEQFF; cdr3_nt: TGTGCCAGCAGTGAAACAGGGGGCTCCTACAATGAGCAGTTCTTC
clone_size: .; d_call: .; j_call: TRBJ1-1; v_call: TRBV6-5; cdr3_length: 13; cdr3_aa: CASSYQPGRRTFF; cdr3_nt: TGTGCCAGCAGTTACCAGCCGGGTCGGAGAACTTTCTTT
clone_size: once; d_call: TRBD2; j_call: TRBJ2-3; v_call: TRBV2; cdr3_length: 15; cdr3_aa: CASSEGLGGTDTQYF; cdr3_nt: TGTGCCAGCAGTGAAGGGCTCGGGGGGACAGATACGCAGTATTTT
clone_size: .; d_call: .; j_call: TRBJ2-3; v_call: TRBV6-2/TRBV6-3; cdr3_length: 12; cdr3_aa: CASSYLTDTQYF; cdr3_nt: TGTGCCAGCAGTTACCTCACAGATACGCAGTATTTT
clone_size: few; d_call: .; j_call: TRBJ1-1; v_call: TRBV12-3/TRBV12-4; cdr3_length: 13; cdr3_aa: CASSLKVNTEAFF; cdr3_nt: TGTGCCAGCAGTTTGAAAGTTAACACTGAAGCTTTCTTT
clone_size: .; d_call: TRBD1; j_call: TRBJ1-2; v_call: TRBV4-2; cdr3_length: 15; cdr3_aa: CASSQDSGTGLDYTF; cdr3_nt: TGTGCCAGCAGCCAAGATTCGGGGACAGGGTTGGACTACACCTTC
clone_size: .; d_call: .; j_call: TRBJ2-5; v_call: TRBV5-4; cdr3_length: 12; cdr3_aa: CAYLGVRETQYF; cdr3_nt: TGTGCCTACCTTGGAGTGCGTGAGACCCAGTACTTC
clone_size: .; d_call: TRBD2; j_call: TRBJ2-2; v_call: TRBV9; cdr3_length: 17; cdr3_aa: CASSVVPGGPNTGELFF; cdr3_nt: TGTGCCAGCAGCGTAGTTCCGGGGGGGCCAAACACCGGGGAGCTGTTTTTT
clone_size: .; d_call: TRBD2; j_call: TRBJ2-5; v_call: TRBV27; cdr3_length: 16; cdr3_aa: CASSPRLAGGIKTQYF; cdr3_nt: TGTGCCAGCAGTCCGCGCTTAGCGGGGGGTATAAAGACCCAGTACTTC
clone_size: .; d_call: TRBD1; j_call: TRBJ2-2; v_call: TRBV28; cdr3_length: 17; cdr3_aa: CASSLYSGTGPSGELFF; cdr3_nt: TGTGCCAGCAGTTTATACTCAGGGACAGGTCCTTCCGGGGAGCTGTTTTTT
clone_size: .; d_call: .; j_call: TRBJ2-7; v_call: TRBV5-1; cdr3_length: 13; cdr3_aa: CASSASRGYEQYF; cdr3_nt: TGCGCCAGCAGTGCTTCAAGAGGCTACGAGCAGTACTTC
clone_size: few; d_call: .; j_call: TRBJ2-5; v_call: TRBV6-6; cdr3_length: 16; cdr3_aa: CASRAPPGMYQETQYF; cdr3_nt: TGTGCCAGCAGAGCCCCTCCCGGGATGTACCAAGAGACCCAGTACTTC
clone_size: .; d_call: TRBD1; j_call: TRBJ2-5; v_call: TRBV29-1; cdr3_length: 12; cdr3_aa: CSVLGTVETQYF; cdr3_nt: TGCAGCGTCCTAGGGACAGTGGAGACCCAGTACTTC
clone_size: few; d_call: TRBD1; j_call: TRBJ1-1; v_call: TRBV27; cdr3_length: 15; cdr3_aa: CASSQTGTANTEAFF; cdr3_nt: TGTGCCAGCAGTCAAACCGGGACAGCGAACACTGAAGCTTTCTTT
clone_size: .; d_call: .; j_call: TRBJ1-1; v_call: TRBV7-3; cdr3_length: 14; cdr3_aa: CASTMGSLNTEAFF; cdr3_nt: TGTGCCAGCACGATGGGATCGTTGAACACTGAAGCTTTCTTT
clone_size: .; d_call: .; j_call: TRBJ1-5; v_call: TRBV7-2; cdr3_length: 13; cdr3_aa: CASSFGTWQPQHF; cdr3_nt: TGTGCCAGCAGCTTCGGGACGTGGCAGCCCCAGCATTTT
clone_size: .; d_call: .; j_call: TRBJ1-2; v_call: TRBV5-1; cdr3_length: 13; cdr3_aa: CASSLPGNYGYTF; cdr3_nt: TGCGCCAGCAGCTTGCCCGGTAACTATGGCTACACCTTC
clone_size: .; d_call: .; j_call: TRBJ1-3; v_call: TRBV7-9; cdr3_length: 17; cdr3_aa: CASSLGGGRTSGNTIYF; cdr3_nt: TGTGCCAGCAGCTTAGGAGGGGGGAGGACCTCTGGAAACACCATATATTTT
clone_size: few; d_call: .; j_call: TRBJ1-5; v_call: TRBV6-2/TRBV6-3; cdr3_length: 15; cdr3_aa: CASSYSMVSNQPQHF; cdr3_nt: TGTGCCAGCAGTTACTCGATGGTTAGCAATCAGCCCCAGCATTTT
clone_size: .; d_call: .; j_call: TRBJ1-3; v_call: TRBV3-1/TRBV3-2; cdr3_length: 17; cdr3_aa: CASSRGDTGLSGNTIYF; cdr3_nt: TGTGCCAGCAGCCGAGGGGACACCGGACTTTCTGGAAACACCATATATTTT
clone_size: .; d_call: .; j_call: TRBJ1-3; v_call: TRBV7-2; cdr3_length: 17; cdr3_aa: CASSLAGGFGTGNTIYF; cdr3_nt: TGTGCCAGCAGCTTAGCGGGAGGATTTGGGACTGGAAACACCATATATTTT
clone_size: .; d_call: .; j_call: TRBJ2-7; v_call: TRBV19; cdr3_length: 13; cdr3_aa: CASSMQGTGEQYF; cdr3_nt: TGTGCCAGTAGTATGCAGGGGACGGGCGAGCAGTACTTC
clone_size: .; d_call: .; j_call: TRBJ2-7; v_call: TRBV6-5; cdr3_length: 12; cdr3_aa: CASKVLGYEQYF; cdr3_nt: TGTGCCAGCAAGGTCTTGGGGTACGAGCAGTACTTC
clone_size: .; d_call: .; j_call: TRBJ1-6; v_call: TRBV4-1; cdr3_length: 17; cdr3_aa: CASSPRGGREYNSPLHF; cdr3_nt: TGCGCCAGCAGCCCAAGAGGTGGTCGCGAATATAATTCACCCCTCCACTTT